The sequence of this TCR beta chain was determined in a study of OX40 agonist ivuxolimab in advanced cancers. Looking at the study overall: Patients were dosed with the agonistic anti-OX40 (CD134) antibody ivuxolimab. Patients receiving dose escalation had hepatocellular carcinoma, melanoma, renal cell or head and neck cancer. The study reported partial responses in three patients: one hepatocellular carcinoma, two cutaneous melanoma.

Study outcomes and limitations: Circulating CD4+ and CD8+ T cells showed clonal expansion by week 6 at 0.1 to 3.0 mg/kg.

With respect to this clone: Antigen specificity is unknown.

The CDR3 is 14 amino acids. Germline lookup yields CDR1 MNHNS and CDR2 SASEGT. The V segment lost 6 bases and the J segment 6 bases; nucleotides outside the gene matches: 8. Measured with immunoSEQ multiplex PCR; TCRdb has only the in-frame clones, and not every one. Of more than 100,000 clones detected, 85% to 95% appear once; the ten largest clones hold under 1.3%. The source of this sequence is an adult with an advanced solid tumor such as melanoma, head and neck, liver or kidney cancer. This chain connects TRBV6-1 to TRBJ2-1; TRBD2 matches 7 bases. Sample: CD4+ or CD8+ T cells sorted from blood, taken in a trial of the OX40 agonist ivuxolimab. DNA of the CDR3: TGTGCCAGCAGGAAGCTAAGCGGGACCAATGAGCAGTTCTTC. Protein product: CASRKLSGTNEQFF.